A single sample is the source of the 25 T cell receptor beta chains below, sequenced in a study of T cell responses to AZD1222 COVID-19 vaccine. Produced via immunoSEQ multiplex PCR; TCRdb's table is partial and in-frame only. Of over 150,000 clones listed, around nine tenths are singletons. The specimen comprised peripheral blood, sampled on day 0 of AZD1222 vaccination. The receptors here all came from an adult in good health.

This chain joins TRBV12-5 and TRBJ2-3, with 8 bases matching TRBD2. The CDR3 spans 18 residues. From germline, CDR1 is LGHNT and CDR2 FRNRAP. V lost 6 bases to trimming and J lost 8 bases; unmatched junction nucleotides: 22. Written as DNA, the CDR3 is TGTGCTAGTGGACACCTAGCTGACGGGAGGGCCAGGGAAGTTACGCAGTATTTT. This gives the protein CASGHLADGRAREVTQYF.

The gene calls are TRBV7-6 and TRBJ2-2; 9 bases align to TRBD1. The CDR3 is 16 amino acids. Trimming removed 2 bases from V and 6 bases from J; junction bases left unmatched: 7. The germline V gene encodes CDR1 SGHVS and CDR2 FNYEAQ. For the CDR3, the DNA is TGTGCCAGCAGCTTACAGGGGACAGGGTTGTCCGGGGAGCTGTTTTTT. This codes for CASSLQGTGLSGELFF.

V and J are TRBV5-6 and TRBJ2-4; no reliable D call. Trimming took 2 bases from V and 7 from J, leaving 4 bases between them. CDR1 SGHDT and CDR2 YYEEEE come from the germline V gene. The CDR3 loop spans 11 amino acids. The CDR3 loop reads CASSFSNIQYF. In DNA form, the CDR3 reads TGTGCCAGCAGCTTTTCCAACATTCAGTACTTC.

V gene TRBV5-1 combines with J gene TRBJ2-3; 10 bases align to TRBD2. This CDR3 region has 15 residues. The germline V gene has CDR1 SGHRS and CDR2 YFSETQ. The J segment lost 4 bases and the V segment lost 5 bases, leaving 7 bases of the junction unmatched. The CDR3 sequence: CASSVRGTSADTQYF. The CDR3 nucleotides read TGCGCCAGCAGTGTTCGGGGGACTAGCGCAGATACGCAGTATTTT.

The chain links TRBV28 to TRBJ2-3; 9 bases are shared with TRBD1. CDR1 MDHEN and CDR2 SYDVKM come from the germline V gene. V lost 6 bases, J lost 4 bases, and 14 bases stayed unmatched. The length of the CDR3 is 17 residues. CDR3 in DNA: TGTGCCAGCAGACCGACACAGGGGGCGGCGGAGGCAGATACGCAGTATTTT. Encoded protein: CASRPTQGAAEADTQYF.

This chain links TRBV12-5 with TRBJ1-1, with a possible D match to TRBD1 (6 bases). This CDR3 has 13 residues. Germline loops: CDR1 LGHNT, CDR2 FRNRAP. V was pared by 4 bases and J by 1 base, with 7 bases between. The CDR3 DNA reads as TGTGCTAGTGGTTCGGACAGGAACACTGAAGCTTTCTTT. It yields the protein CASGSDRNTEAFF.

J is TRBJ2-2 and V is TRBV6-5; 9 nucleotides align to TRBD1. This CDR3 has 16 residues. The V and J ends lost 3 bases and 6 bases, in that order; junction bases with no gene match: 8. Germline loops: CDR1 MNHEY, CDR2 SVGAGI. CDR3 in amino acids: CASSYPGTGIPGELFF. In DNA, the CDR3 is TGTGCCAGCAGTTATCCCGGGACAGGGATTCCCGGGGAGCTGTTTTTT.

This chain connects TRBV7-8 to TRBJ1-2; possibly TRBD1 for D (6 bases). The ends were cut back, 4 bases at V and 4 bases at J, with 13 bases in the middle. CDR3 length equals 14 residues. Germline values: CDR1 SGHVS, CDR2 FQNEAQ. Here the CDR3 reads CASSWKDSRYGYTF. DNA of the CDR3: TGTGCCAGCAGCTGGAAGGACAGTCGCTATGGCTACACCTTC.

This chain joins TRBV30 and TRBJ2-5; 10 bases are a match to TRBD2. The CDR3 covers 14 residues. Germline CDR1 reads GTSNPN; CDR2 reads SVGIG (reference sequence). The J segment lost 3 bases and the V segment lost 1 base, leaving 2 bases of the junction unmatched. The CDR3 sequence: CAWSGGLAEETQYF. CDR3 in DNA: TGTGCCTGGAGTGGCGGACTAGCGGAAGAGACCCAGTACTTC.

The chain joins TRBV19 to TRBJ1-3; D remains ambiguous. Trimming left V 7 bases short and J 0 bases short, with 16 bases between. CDR1 is LNHDA and CDR2 is SQIVND in the germline V gene (reference sequence). The length of the CDR3 is 16 residues. CDR3 loop: CASKPSSRRSGNTIYF. CDR3 sequence (DNA): TGTGCCAGTAAACCCTCGTCACGTCGCTCTGGAAACACCATATATTTT.

V gene TRBV6-5 combines with J gene TRBJ2-1, with a tentative D call TRBD2 (5 bases). This CDR3 contains 14 residues. The V end was cut by 9 bases, the J end by 2 bases, with 14 bases between. Germline V CDR1 and CDR2: MNHEY, SVGAGI. The CDR3 is CASGAAYAYNEQFF. CDR3 DNA: TGTGCCAGTGGAGCGGCCTACGCCTACAATGAGCAGTTCTTC.

The chain couples TRBV7-3 to TRBJ2-1; D is unclear. Per the germline V gene, CDR1 is SGHTA and CDR2 is FQGTGA. The CDR3 contains 13 residues. The V gene lost 6 bases and the J gene lost 2 bases, with 8 bases spanning the gap. In nucleotides, the CDR3 is TGTGCCAGCAGTGCCACAACCTACAATGAGCAGTTCTTC. As protein: CASSATTYNEQFF.

The chain couples TRBV7-6 to TRBJ2-1; 11 bases are a match to TRBD1. This CDR3 contains 18 residues. V was clipped by 3 bases and J by 1 base; unmatched bases: 8. CDR1 SGHVS and CDR2 FNYEAQ come from the germline V gene. CDR3 coding DNA: TGTGCCAGCAGCTTCCCCGGGACAGGGGGTGAGTCCTACAATGAGCAGTTCTTC. Its translation: CASSFPGTGGESYNEQFF.

The chain has TRBV5-6 and TRBJ1-2; D unclear. Between the trimmed V and J ends, which lost 1 base and 2 bases, there was a span of 15 bases. CDR3 length: 16 residues. CDR1 is SGHDT, CDR2 YYEEEE, per germline. The CDR3: CASSLHRYLSNYGYTF. The CDR3 DNA is TGTGCCAGCAGCTTGCACAGATACCTCTCCAACTATGGCTACACCTTC.

The chain is built from TRBV12-5 and TRBJ1-4, with D tentatively TRBD1 (5 bases). Trimming took 3 bases from V and 8 from J, leaving 10 bases between them. From germline, CDR1 is LGHNT and CDR2 FRNRAP. CDR3 size: 13 residues. This CDR3 reads CASGFSGREKLFF. The DNA for the CDR3 is TGTGCTAGTGGTTTTTCAGGGCGCGAAAAACTGTTTTTT.

The chain employs TRBV24-1 and TRBJ2-1, with TRBD2 matching over 13 bases. From germline, CDR1 is KGHDR and CDR2 SFDVKD. With V trimmed by 4 bases and J by 6 bases, 11 bases remained unmatched. The CDR3 spans 18 residues. The CDR3 DNA reads as TGTGCCACCAGTGAAAGGATCGGACTAGCGGGAGTTCGCAATGAGCAGTTCTTC. As protein: CATSERIGLAGVRNEQFF.

The CDR3 is CASSPWDRRNTIYF. The CDR3 DNA reads TGTGCCAGCAGTCCTTGGGACAGAAGAAACACCATATATTTT. The chain links TRBV6-5 to TRBJ1-3, with 7 bases fitting TRBD1. Germline CDR1 and CDR2: MNHEY and SVGAGI. The CDR3 runs 14 residues. V trimming: 5 bases; J trimming: 5 bases; junction bases outside the gene matches: 6.

The V call is TRBV5-1, the J call TRBJ2-1, with D possibly being TRBD2 (6 bases). Germline V gene data show CDR1 as SGHRS and CDR2 as YFSETQ. The germline V and J ends were trimmed by 6 bases and 8 bases, with 9 bases remaining between them. The CDR3 is 11 amino acids. This CDR3 reads CASTPGDEQFF. CDR3 DNA sequence: TGCGCCAGCACCCCGGGGGATGAGCAGTTCTTC. The whole variable domain, filled in from reference TRBV5-1 and TRBJ2-1, reads KAGVTQTPRYLIKTRGQQVTLSCSPISGHRSVSWYQQTPGQGLQFLFEYFSETQRNKGNFPGRFSGRQFSNSRSEMNVSTLELGDSALYLCASTPGDEQFFGPGTRLTVL.

This clone showed up just once. The CDR3 nucleotides read TGTGCCAGCAGCCTAGAGGTGTGGGCGGGGGGCCACAGCTCCTACGAGCAGTACTTC. As protein: CASSLEVWAGGHSSYEQYF. The chain recombines TRBV7-9 with TRBJ2-7, with 8 bases matching TRBD2. J was trimmed by 0 bases and V by 5 bases; bases with no gene match: 18. The CDR3 runs to 19 residues. CDR1 and CDR2 from the germline V gene are SEHNR and FQNEAQ (reference sequence).

The V call is TRBV30, the J call TRBJ1-2; the D is unclear. The CDR3 extends over 13 amino acids. Germline CDR1 GTSNPN, CDR2 SVGIG (reference sequence). Trimming cost V 0 bases and J 6 bases, with 11 bases left between them. CDR3 in DNA: TGTGCCTGGAGTGTAGTGGTCCACGATGGCTACACCTTC. It encodes CAWSVVVHDGYTF.

V usage is TRBV5-4 and J usage is TRBJ1-1; 7 nucleotides match TRBD1. The CDR3 length is 15 residues. J was trimmed by 4 bases and V by 0 bases; bases with no gene match: 6. Per germline, CDR1 SGHNT and CDR2 YYREEE (reference sequence). The CDR3 reads CASSLEGATTTEAFF. The CDR3, as DNA: TGTGCCAGCAGCTTGGAGGGGGCCACGACCACTGAAGCTTTCTTT. The variable domain in full, completed from reference TRBV5-4 and TRBJ1-1, reads ETGVTQSPTHLIKTRGQQVTLRCSSQSGHNTVSWYQQALGQGPQFIFQYYREEENGRGNFPPRFSGLQFPNYSSELNVNALELDDSALYLCASSLEGATTTEAFFGQGTRLTVV.

The chain employs TRBV12-5 and TRBJ2-2, with D unclear. CDR3 length: 12 amino acids. Germline V gives CDR1 LGHNT, CDR2 FRNRAP. Trimming shortened V by 6 bases and J by 2 bases, and 4 bases separated the two germline ends. CDR3: CASGPNTGELFF. The CDR3 DNA reads as TGTGCTAGTGGCCCTAACACCGGGGAGCTGTTTTTT.

Only a few counts were recorded for this clone. The rearrangement joins TRBV7-9 to TRBJ2-2, with a possible D match to TRBD1 (6 bases). The V end was cut by 1 base, the J end by 8 bases, with 14 bases between. Looked up from germline, CDR1 is SEHNR and CDR2 is FQNEAQ (reference sequence). This CDR3 has 15 residues. The CDR3 is CASSLVTTGSGELFF. In DNA, the CDR3 is TGTGCCAGCAGCTTAGTCACCACAGGGTCAGGGGAGCTGTTTTTT.

The chain is built from TRBV3-1 (or the pseudogene TRBV3-2) and TRBJ1-2; D not certain. The CDR3 runs to 15 residues. Germline V gene lookup returns CDR1 LGHDT and CDR2 YNNKEL (reference sequence). V shed 1 base and J shed 1 base, with 10 bases lying between them. The CDR3 region has the DNA TGTGCCAGCAGCCAAGGAGTCGTGATTAACTATGGCTACACCTTC. Amino acids: CASSQGVVINYGYTF.

The chain combines TRBV9 with TRBJ1-6, with TRBD1 identical over 10 bases. The junction had 5 bases not matched to a gene; V was cut back by 4 bases and J by 7 bases. CDR1 is SGDLS, CDR2 YYNGEE, per germline. This CDR3 comprises 15 residues. CDR3 loop: CASSPGQGGNSPLHF. The CDR3, as DNA: TGTGCCAGCAGCCCCGGACAGGGGGGAAATTCACCCCTCCACTTT. The entire variable domain, with the rest obtained from reference TRBV9 and TRBJ1-6, is as follows: DSGVTQTPKHLITATGQRVTLRCSPRSGDLSVYWYQQSLDQGLQFLIQYYNGEERAKGNILERFSAQQFPDLHSELNLSSLELGDSALYFCASSPGQGGNSPLHFGNGTRLTVT.